This is a list of T cell receptor beta chains from one sample in a study of blood T cells in healthy people across ages. One entry per CDR3 protein results from TCRdb running MiXCR on the 5' RACE reads. Here the sample spans around 750,000 distinct CDR3 sequences, roughly 50% being singletons. The sample was blood. The receptors stem from a man older than 75 in good health. CDR3s include the opening cysteine and the closing phenylalanine or tryptophan. Fields, in order: D gene, clone size, V gene, J gene, CDR3 protein, CDR3 DNA. The D gene is left open where the match is weak. Only part of the rows carry a size: once, few, many, or a class if the clone is expanded.

D: NA
size: NA
V: TRBV6-6
J: TRBJ2-3
CDR3: CASSDGATDTQYF
DNA: TGTGCCAGCAGTGACGGGGCCACAGATACGCAGTATTTT

D: TRBD1
size: NA
V: TRBV11-2
J: TRBJ2-6
CDR3: CASSPRTGSGANVLTF
DNA: TGTGCCAGCAGCCCCAGGACAGGGTCTGGGGCCAACGTCCTGACTTTC

D: NA
size: NA
V: TRBV7-9
J: TRBJ2-5
CDR3: CASSSDLRWRRQSAQETQYF
DNA: TGTGCCAGCAGCTCCGACCTACGGTGGAGGCGTCAGTCGGCCCAAGAGACCCAGTACTTC

D: NA
size: NA
V: TRBV20-1
J: TRBJ2-7
CDR3: CSAAGGLYEQYF
DNA: TGCAGTGCTGCCGGGGGCCTATACGAGCAGTACTTC

D: TRBD2
size: few
V: TRBV10-2
J: TRBJ2-7
CDR3: CASSGLAGVTYEQYF
DNA: TGCGCCAGCAGCGGTTTAGCGGGGGTTACCTACGAGCAGTACTTC

D: NA
size: few
V: TRBV20-1
J: TRBJ1-2
CDR3: CSASPGALGYTF
DNA: TGCAGTGCAAGTCCCGGGGCGTTAGGCTACACCTTC

D: NA
size: NA
V: TRBV10-3
J: TRBJ2-1
CDR3: CAISESQGRETYSEQFF
DNA: TGTGCCATCAGTGAGTCCCAGGGGCGGGAGACCTACAGTGAGCAGTTCTTC

D: NA
size: NA
V: TRBV25-1
J: TRBJ2-5
CDR3: CASSTVGKTQYF
DNA: TGTGCCAGCAGTACTGTTGGGAAGACCCAGTACTTC

D: TRBD2
size: NA
V: TRBV20-1
J: TRBJ2-1
CDR3: CSARLLAGGTRTYNEQFF
DNA: TGCAGTGCTAGGCTACTAGCGGGAGGGACCCGGACCTACAATGAGCAGTTCTTC

D: TRBD1
size: NA
V: TRBV7-9
J: TRBJ2-2
CDR3: CASRLTGGDTGELFF
DNA: TGTGCCAGCAGGTTGACAGGGGGCGATACCGGGGAGCTGTTTTTT

D: TRBD2
size: NA
V: TRBV29-1
J: TRBJ2-1
CDR3: CSTGRTSACNEQFF
DNA: TGCAGTACGGGAAGGACTAGCGCCTGCAATGAGCAGTTCTTC

D: TRBD1
size: NA
V: TRBV6-5
J: TRBJ2-7
CDR3: CASSYLGQGLYEQYF
DNA: TGTGCCAGCAGTTACCTAGGACAGGGGCTCTACGAGCAGTACTTC

D: NA
size: many
V: TRBV4-1
J: TRBJ2-1
CDR3: CASSDTAVEYNEQFF
DNA: TGCGCCAGCAGCGACACGGCCGTCGAGTACAATGAGCAGTTCTTC

D: TRBD2
size: NA
V: TRBV20-1
J: TRBJ2-7
CDR3: CSARDRPSGSIGYEQYF
DNA: TGCAGTGCTAGAGATCGACCTAGCGGGAGTATCGGGTACGAGCAGTACTTC

D: TRBD2
size: NA
V: TRBV20-1
J: TRBJ2-1
CDR3: CSAGRLAGDNEQFF
DNA: TGCAGTGCTGGACGACTAGCGGGAGACAATGAGCAGTTCTTC

D: NA
size: NA
V: TRBV6-5
J: TRBJ2-1
CDR3: CASSYSASGGGTQFF
DNA: TGTGCCAGCAGTTACTCAGCTAGCGGAGGGGGGACCCAGTTCTTC

D: TRBD2
size: NA
V: TRBV2
J: TRBJ2-7
CDR3: CASSTGGGYYEQYF
DNA: TGTGCCAGCAGTACTGGGGGGGGATACTACGAGCAGTACTTC

D: TRBD1
size: NA
V: TRBV9
J: TRBJ2-1
CDR3: CASSAPDRAIEQFF
DNA: TGTGCCAGCAGCGCCCCGGACAGGGCCATCGAGCAGTTCTTC

D: NA
size: NA
V: TRBV7-6
J: TRBJ2-7
CDR3: CASSFTSDGSYEQYF
DNA: TGTGCCAGCAGCTTCACATCGGACGGCTCCTACGAGCAGTACTTC

D: NA
size: few
V: TRBV6-6
J: TRBJ2-5
CDR3: CASSSPGAETQYF
DNA: TGTGCCAGCAGTTCCCCGGGAGCAGAGACCCAGTACTTC

D: NA
size: few
V: TRBV27
J: TRBJ2-1
CDR3: CASSLNRGEQFF
DNA: TGTGCCAGCAGTTTAAATAGGGGGGAGCAGTTCTTC

D: NA
size: NA
V: TRBV10-2
J: TRBJ1-4
CDR3: CASSESARNEKLFF
DNA: TGCGCCAGCAGTGAGTCGGCCCGGAATGAAAAACTGTTTTTT

D: TRBD2
size: NA
V: TRBV28
J: TRBJ2-3
CDR3: CASSYGWAAGGDTQYF
DNA: TGTGCCAGCAGTTATGGTTGGGCGGCCGGGGGGGATACGCAGTATTTT

D: NA
size: NA
V: TRBV1
J: TRBJ2-7
CDR3: CTSSHSGRRDEQYF
DNA: TGCACCAGCAGCCATTCCGGTCGGAGGGACGAGCAGTACTTC

D: TRBD2
size: once
V: TRBV5-1
J: TRBJ2-3
CDR3: CASSAPGLAGAVADTQYF
DNA: TGCGCCAGCAGCGCTCCGGGACTAGCGGGAGCTGTCGCAGATACGCAGTATTTT

D: NA
size: few
V: TRBV24-1
J: TRBJ2-7
CDR3: CATSDLGVGGLYEQYF
DNA: TGTGCCACCAGTGATTTGGGGGTAGGTGGCCTCTACGAGCAGTACTTC